This T cell receptor beta chain was documented in a study of cytomegalovirus exposure and HLA in healthy donors. As to this clone: Its matching antigen is unknown.

CDR1 is MDHEN and CDR2 is SYDVKM in the germline V gene. CDR3 size: 16 residues. Trimming removed 2 bases from V and 3 bases from J; junction bases left unmatched: 8. Broader study findings: Later, an analysis found that TCR clusters from the first cohort tended to co-occur in the roughly 120 validation repertoires.

Sequencing used immunoSEQ multiplex PCR; TCRdb keeps in-frame clones, though not all of them. The sample holds about 110,000 clones; approximately 96% are singletons and the top ten take 0.67%. What was sequenced was PBMCs. The TCR sequence derives from a woman between 18 and 29 years old in good health and CMV-seronegative. The gene calls are TRBV28 and TRBJ2-7, with 9 bases aligning to TRBD1. The CDR3, as DNA: TGTGCCAGCAGTTTAAAGGGACAGGGAGCCCGCTACGAGCAGTACTTC. The encoded protein is CASSLKGQGARYEQYF. Based on the CDR3 plus reference TRBV28 and TRBJ2-7, the full variable domain is DVKVTQSSRYLVKRTGEKVFLECVQDMDHENMFWYRQDPGLGLRLIYFSYDVKMKEKGDIPEGYSVSREKKERFSLILESASTNQTSMYLCASSLKGQGARYEQYFGPGTRLTVT.